The 27 T cell receptor beta chains reported below all come from one sample, sequenced in a study of a mutant IDH1 vaccine in newly diagnosed glioma. The antigens for these receptors are not known. Assay used: immunoSEQ multiplex PCR; TCRdb lists only in-frame clones, some missing. Of some 30,000 clones listed, around 92% were seen once; the top ten hold roughly 20%. Time point denoted: week 5, during vaccination. Vaccination used 300 ug of mutant IDH1 20-mer peptide per dose, with topical imiquimod. Sequencing was performed on PBMCs, taken from a glioma patient whose treatment included an IDH1 peptide vaccine. Receptors originate from a man younger than 35 with glioma.

J is TRBJ2-2 and V is TRBV9; 8 positions match TRBD1. Germline V gives CDR1 SGDLS, CDR2 YYNGEE. With 3 bases clipped from V and 3 bases from J, the junction kept 1 base outside the gene matches. The CDR3 loop spans 14 amino acids. The chain's CDR3 is CASSGGQDTGELFF. The CDR3 nucleotides read TGTGCCAGCAGCGGGGGACAGGACACCGGGGAGCTGTTTTTT.

The chain links TRBV6-1 to TRBJ1-5, with D unclear. V was trimmed by 2 bases and J by 0 bases, leaving 11 bases between them. CDR1 MNHNS and CDR2 SASEGT come from the germline V gene. The CDR3 is 16 amino acids. Here the CDR3 reads CASSERQDHSNQPQHF. The CDR3 nucleotides read TGTGCCAGCAGTGAAAGGCAGGACCATAGCAATCAGCCCCAGCATTTT.

The chain recombines TRBV20-1 with TRBJ1-2, with TRBD1 matching 7 bases. This CDR3 has 11 amino acids. Per the germline V gene, CDR1 is DFQATT and CDR2 is SNEGSKA (reference sequence). The CDR3 DNA reads TGCAGAGCCAAACAGGGGCATGGCTACACCTTC. It encodes CRAKQGHGYTF.

This sequence joins TRBV14 and TRBJ1-2, with 7 bases matching TRBD1. The V gene's germline CDR1 is SGHDN and CDR2 FVKESK. The ends lost 2 bases at V and 7 bases at J; junction bases unmatched: 4. The CDR3 is made up of 13 amino acids. CDR3 nucleotides: TGTGCCAGCAGCCAAACCAGGGGGGCTGGCTACACCTTC. This translates into CASSQTRGAGYTF.

This chain joins TRBV30 and TRBJ1-5; D ambiguous. Germline V gene data show CDR1 as GTSNPN and CDR2 as SVGIG (reference sequence). This CDR3 has 13 residues. Trimming shortened V by 4 bases and J by 3 bases, and 10 bases separated the two germline ends. CDR3 sequence: CAWNIGDNQPQHF. The CDR3 DNA reads TGTGCCTGGAATATTGGGGACAATCAGCCCCAGCATTTT. Combining the CDR3 with reference TRBV30 and TRBJ1-5 gives the whole variable domain SQTIHQWPATLVQPVGSPLSLECTVEGTSNPNLYWYRQAAGRGLQLLFYSVGIGQISSEVPQNLSASRPQDRQFILSSKKLLLSDSGFYLCAWNIGDNQPQHFGDGTRLSIL.

This chain connects TRBV7-8 to TRBJ2-3; D may be TRBD1 (5 bases). CDR1 SGHVS and CDR2 FQNEAQ come from the germline V gene. V was clipped by 4 bases and J by 2 bases, with 13 bases between them. This CDR3 comprises 15 residues. CDR3 sequence reads: CASSSFWGTTDTQYF. The CDR3 coding sequence is TGTGCCAGCAGCTCTTTCTGGGGCACCACAGATACGCAGTATTTT. Based on the CDR3 plus reference TRBV7-8 and TRBJ2-3, the full variable domain is GAGVSQSPRYKVAKRGQDVALRCDPISGHVSLFWYQQALGQGPEFLTYFQNEAQLDKSGLPSDRFFAERPEGSVSTLKIQRTQQEDSAVYLCASSSFWGTTDTQYFGPGTRLTVL.

This chain uses TRBV9 with TRBJ2-3; TRBD2 matches 13 bases. Germline CDR1 reads SGDLS; CDR2 reads YYNGEE. This CDR3 is 17 amino acids long. Unmatched junction bases numbered 10, after V lost 3 bases and J lost 6 bases. CDR3 bases: TGTGCCAGCAGCGGCCGGACTAGCGGGAGTCGGTATGATACGCAGTATTTT. Translating gives CASSGRTSGSRYDTQYF.

The V and J genes are TRBV4-2 and TRBJ1-1; tentative D call: TRBD1 (5 bases). The CDR3 totals 13 residues. Per the germline V gene, CDR1 is LGHNA and CDR2 is YNFKEQ. V lost 4 bases and J lost 6, with 12 bases in between. In nucleotides, the CDR3 is TGTGCCAGCAGCCCCGGGGCGCGATCTGAAGCTTTCTTT. Encoded protein: CASSPGARSEAFF.

The chain links TRBV21-1 to TRBJ1-5. TRBV21-1 is designated a pseudogene. This CDR3 comprises 18 residues. The CDR3 protein is CASSKAFRDFNWWQPQHF. Written as DNA, the CDR3 is TGTGCCAGCAGCAAAGCATTCAGGGACTTCAACTGGTGGCAGCCCCAGCATTTT.

The CDR3 here is CASSPPEGREGRDEQYF. CDR3 in DNA: TGTGCCAGCAGCCCGCCCGAGGGGCGGGAGGGCCGCGACGAGCAGTACTTC. The V call is TRBV5-4, the J call TRBJ2-7; 9 bases are shared with TRBD2. Germline lookup yields CDR1 SGHNT and CDR2 YYREEE (reference sequence). With V trimmed by 4 bases and J by 5 bases, 16 bases remained unmatched. The CDR3 covers 17 residues.

This chain connects TRBV29-1 to TRBJ1-2; 7 bases match TRBD1. The V gene end was trimmed by 0 bases and the J gene end by 4 bases; junction bases not matched to a gene: 5. The CDR3 length is 14 residues. The V gene's germline CDR1 is SQVTM and CDR2 ANQGSEA. Written as DNA, the CDR3 is TGCAGCGTTGAAGATCTGACAGGGCTCTATGGCTACACCTTC. It translates to CSVEDLTGLYGYTF.

The rearrangement uses TRBV30 and TRBJ1-2, with TRBD1 matching over 7 bases. J lost 4 bases, V lost 7 bases, and 9 bases had no gene match. Germline V gene lookup returns CDR1 GTSNPN and CDR2 SVGIG (reference sequence). CDR3 length equals 13 residues. CDR3 nucleotide sequence: TGTGCCTTGACCAGGACAGGTCGCTATGGCTACACCTTC. It encodes CALTRTGRYGYTF.

This chain links TRBV2 with TRBJ1-2; D might be TRBD1 (6 bases). This CDR3 has 14 residues. Per germline, CDR1 SNHLY and CDR2 FYNNEI. Trimming removed 5 bases from V and 8 bases from J, with 18 bases in between. In DNA, the CDR3 is TGTGCCAGCAGTAAACAGGGAACGGGTTTGGGCTACACCTTC. It specifies CASSKQGTGLGYTF.

This clone has just one count. The CDR3 DNA sequence: TGTGCCTGGAGTAAAGGCCTAACCCAGCCCCAGCATTTT. Translating gives CAWSKGLTQPQHF. The V gene is TRBV30, the J gene TRBJ1-5; D is unclear. CDR3 length: 13 residues. Germline lookup yields CDR1 GTSNPN and CDR2 SVGIG (reference sequence). Deletions cut 2 bases from V and 7 bases from J, with 12 bases between.

The rearrangement joins TRBV5-1 to TRBJ1-1; D remains ambiguous. Germline-derived CDR1 and CDR2 are SGHRS and YFSETQ. The CDR3 is 13 amino acids. V was clipped by 2 bases and J by 2 bases, with 7 bases between them. CDR3 protein: CASSFGGNTEAFF. CDR3 in DNA: TGCGCCAGCAGCTTCGGAGGAAACACTGAAGCTTTCTTT.

This chain links TRBV7-2 with TRBJ1-3; the match to TRBD1 covers 9 bases. Trimming took 4 bases from V and 6 from J; bases not matched to a gene: 4. This CDR3 is 14 amino acids long. Germline V lookup: CDR1 SGHTA, CDR2 FQGNSA. In DNA form, the CDR3 reads TGTGCCAGCAGCTCGACAGGGGGACTAAACACCATATATTTT. It is translated as CASSSTGGLNTIYF.

The rearrangement links TRBV7-9 to TRBJ2-7, with 9 positions matching TRBD2. After removal of 3 bases from V and 3 bases from J, the junction contained 9 bases not matched to a gene. CDR1 and CDR2 (germline): SEHNR, FQNEAQ (reference sequence). CDR3 length: 16 residues. CDR3 nucleotides: TGTGCCAGCAGCTTGGGAGCGGGAGGTCCTAACTACGAGCAGTACTTC. Amino acid sequence: CASSLGAGGPNYEQYF.

The chain joins TRBV4-3 to TRBJ2-7, with no clear D. CDR1 LGHNA and CDR2 YSLEER come from the germline V gene. This CDR3 is built from 14 residues. V was clipped by 2 bases and J by 1 base, with 9 bases between them. CDR3 coding DNA: TGCGCCAGCAGCCAATCGTCTGTTTCCTACGAGCAGTACTTC. Translation: CASSQSSVSYEQYF.

This chain links TRBV7-2 with TRBJ2-7; a possible D gene is TRBD2 (7 bases). The germline CDR1 and CDR2 sequences are SGHTA and FQGNSA. The CDR3 spans 14 residues. V was shortened by 2 bases and J by 3 bases, with 11 bases between the two germline ends. The CDR3 region has the DNA TGTGCCAGCAGCTTAACGAGGGGGGGCTACGAGCAGTACTTC. This sequence encodes CASSLTRGGYEQYF.

The chain links TRBV28 to TRBJ2-2; D is undetermined. Trimming stripped 6 bases from V and 6 bases from J, with 5 bases between. CDR1 is MDHEN and CDR2 is SYDVKM in the germline V gene. This CDR3 comprises 11 residues. The chain's CDR3 is CASRFAGELFF. For the CDR3, the DNA is TGTGCCAGCAGGTTCGCCGGGGAGCTGTTTTTT.

The CDR3 spells CASSMTGRREAFF. CDR3 bases: TGTGCCAGCAGCATGACAGGGAGACGCGAAGCTTTCTTT. The chain combines TRBV5-6 with TRBJ1-1; 7 bases agree with TRBD1. The junction had 8 bases not matched to a gene; V was cut back by 4 bases and J by 8 bases. The CDR3 spans 13 residues. Germline values: CDR1 SGHDT, CDR2 YYEEEE.

Only a few counts were recorded for this clone. Germline and junction disagree at one end, which may indicate a read error. The genes are TRBV25-1 and TRBJ1-1; 8 bases are a match to TRBD1. Germline V gene sequence: CDR1 MGHDK, CDR2 SYGVNS. The CDR3 is 13 residues long. This CDR3 reads CASSSWGQAGIIF. CDR3 bases: TGTGCCAGCAGTAGCTGGGGACAGGCGGGAATAATTTTT.

The chain combines TRBV5-5 with TRBJ2-4, with a tentative D call TRBD2 (5 bases). CDR3 length equals 16 residues. Germline values: CDR1 SGHKS, CDR2 YYEKEE (reference sequence). Trimming pared 0 bases from V and 1 base from J, leaving 11 bases between. The CDR3 DNA follows: TGTGCCAGCAGCTTGGCACTAGTGGGGGCCAAAAACATTCAGTACTTC. It translates to CASSLALVGAKNIQYF.

The J gene is TRBJ2-6, the V gene TRBV9, with D perhaps TRBD2 (6 bases). This CDR3 contains 19 residues. Trimming took off 0 bases at V and 0 bases at J, with 16 bases between the two ends. CDR1 and CDR2 (germline): SGDLS, YYNGEE. The CDR3 sequence: CASSVGGVGPISGANVLTF. CDR3 nucleotide sequence: TGTGCCAGCAGCGTAGGGGGGGTGGGACCCATCTCTGGGGCCAACGTCCTGACTTTC.

With respect to this clone: Its ends do not fully match the called genes, so a read error is possible. The V call is TRBV19, the J call TRBJ1-1, with a weak D call TRBD1 (5 bases). Germline V gene lookup returns CDR1 LNHDA and CDR2 SQIVND (reference sequence). The length of the CDR3 is 15 residues. The CDR3 reads CASSLDRLPNTEAFF. CDR3 sequence (DNA): TGTGCCAGTAGTTTAGACAGACTGCCCAACACTGAAGCTTTCTTT.

This clone came up once. The J gene is TRBJ2-2, the V gene TRBV5-1, with D perhaps matching TRBD1 or TRBD2 (5 bases each). The CDR3 length is 14 residues. Between the trimmed V and J ends, which lost 4 bases and 5 bases, there was a span of 12 bases. Per germline, CDR1 SGHRS and CDR2 YFSETQ. CDR3 loop: CASSTLWGTGELFF. CDR3 nucleotides: TGCGCCAGCAGCACCTTGTGGGGGACCGGGGAGCTGTTTTTT.

The chain employs TRBV30 and TRBJ1-2, with D maybe TRBD1 (6 bases). CDR1 and CDR2 (germline): GTSNPN, SVGIG (reference sequence). V lost 3 bases and J lost 10, with 21 bases in between. The CDR3 extends over 14 amino acids. The DNA of the CDR3 is TGTGCCTGGAGGGGGGGAATTGGGGGCAGCGTCTACACCTTC. Amino acids: CAWRGGIGGSVYTF.